This T cell receptor beta chain was identified in a study of blood T cells in healthy people across ages. The germline CDR1 and CDR2 sequences are MNHEY and SVGEGT. CDR3 length: 15 amino acids. This clonotype showed up just a few times. Investigators took 9.5 to 10 milliliters of peripheral blood from every donor. Combining a sample-barcoded 5' primer with a J-beta primer mix, a second PCR ran for roughly 7 to 12 cycles. From the 5' RACE reads, TCRdb called clonotypes with MiXCR, one entry per CDR3 protein. The data show 800,000 or so distinct CDR3 sequences, approximately 25% seen once. The data were also submitted as part of a second study, on T cells of mothers and their children.

This receptor was identified in a boy under 18 in good health. The chain is built from TRBV6-2 or TRBV6-3 and TRBJ2-1; TRBD2 matches 7 bases. The end of the DNA is better explained by TRBJ2-7, so the J call may be wrong. The sequencing input was blood. The CDR3 spells CASSYPGGANYEQYF. DNA for the CDR3: TGTGCCAGCAGTTACCCGGGAGGCGCCAACTACGAGCAGTACTTC.